Listed below are T cell receptor beta chains from one sample, sequenced in a study of spatial heterogeneity in lung cancer. Using its own MiXCR run on the 5' RACE reads, TCRdb lists one record per CDR3 protein. This table has approximately 20,000 distinct CDR3 sequences, roughly 3% appearing once. The material sequenced was lung tumor tissue, taken at surgery. The receptors were sampled from a male donor with early-stage non-small cell lung cancer. The CDR3 runs from the conserved cysteine through the conserved F or W. The order of the fields is V gene, J gene, clone size, D gene, CDR3 protein, CDR3 DNA. The D gene is left open where the match is weak. Rows give clone size only sometimes, using once, few, many, or a class for an expanded clone.

v_gene: TRBV6-2/TRBV6-3
j_gene: TRBJ2-6
abundance: many
d_gene: TRBD1
CDR3aa: CASSYRQGSANVLTF
CDR3nt: TGTGCCAGCAGTTACCGACAGGGGTCGGCCAACGTCCTGACTTTC

v_gene: TRBV29-1
j_gene: TRBJ1-2
abundance: many
d_gene: -
CDR3aa: CSVSGTYYGYTF
CDR3nt: TGCAGCGTTTCCGGGACATACTATGGCTACACCTTC

v_gene: TRBV24-1
j_gene: TRBJ1-1
abundance: many
d_gene: -
CDR3aa: CATSGKGSVTEAFF
CDR3nt: TGTGCCACCAGTGGAAAGGGTTCGGTCACTGAAGCTTTCTTT

v_gene: TRBV27
j_gene: TRBJ2-7
abundance: many
d_gene: TRBD1
CDR3aa: CASSSGTGKREQYF
CDR3nt: TGTGCCAGCAGCTCCGGGACAGGGAAACGCGAGCAGTACTTC

v_gene: TRBV7-9
j_gene: TRBJ1-6
abundance: many
d_gene: -
CDR3aa: CASSLDSVQHNSPLHF
CDR3nt: TGTGCCAGCAGCTTAGACTCGGTACAGCATAATTCACCCCTCCACTTT

v_gene: TRBV18
j_gene: TRBJ1-2
abundance: many
d_gene: -
CDR3aa: CASSPPDPSYGYTF
CDR3nt: TGTGCCAGCTCACCACCCGACCCTAGCTATGGCTACACCTTC

v_gene: TRBV10-3
j_gene: TRBJ2-3
abundance: many
d_gene: -
CDR3aa: CAITPGQGGSTDTQYF
CDR3nt: TGTGCCATCACCCCCGGACAGGGAGGGAGCACAGATACGCAGTATTTT

v_gene: TRBV29-1
j_gene: TRBJ2-2
abundance: many
d_gene: TRBD2
CDR3aa: CSVDLGRARTGELFF
CDR3nt: TGCAGCGTTGATCTCGGGAGGGCTCGCACCGGGGAGCTGTTTTTT

v_gene: TRBV6-6
j_gene: TRBJ1-2
abundance: many
d_gene: -
CDR3aa: CASRLDGTNDYGYTF
CDR3nt: TGTGCCAGCAGACTGGACGGGACAAATGACTATGGCTACACCTTC

v_gene: TRBV6-5
j_gene: TRBJ2-7
abundance: many
d_gene: -
CDR3aa: CATQRQVRSYEQYF
CDR3nt: TGTGCCACGCAAAGACAGGTCAGGTCCTACGAGCAGTACTTC

v_gene: TRBV20-1
j_gene: TRBJ1-1
abundance: many
d_gene: -
CDR3aa: CSASTGIATEAFF
CDR3nt: TGCAGTGCTAGCACGGGGATTGCCACTGAAGCTTTCTTT

v_gene: TRBV5-5
j_gene: TRBJ1-5
abundance: many
d_gene: TRBD1
CDR3aa: CASSPTLGQGNQPQHF
CDR3nt: TGTGCCAGCAGCCCGACGCTTGGACAGGGCAATCAGCCCCAGCATTTT

v_gene: TRBV13
j_gene: TRBJ2-1
abundance: many
d_gene: TRBD2
CDR3aa: CASSPNLWTSGEQFF
CDR3nt: TGTGCCAGCAGCCCTAATCTCTGGACTAGCGGTGAGCAGTTCTTC

v_gene: TRBV11-3
j_gene: TRBJ2-3
abundance: many
d_gene: -
CDR3aa: CASSLEDTQYF
CDR3nt: TGTGCCAGCAGCTTAGAGGATACGCAGTATTTT

v_gene: TRBV29-1
j_gene: TRBJ2-6
abundance: many
d_gene: -
CDR3aa: CSVGVTGANVLTF
CDR3nt: TGCAGCGTTGGGGTGACTGGGGCCAACGTCCTGACTTTC

v_gene: TRBV9
j_gene: TRBJ2-3
abundance: many
d_gene: TRBD2
CDR3aa: CASSVATSGSTDTQYF
CDR3nt: TGTGCCAGCAGCGTAGCTACTAGCGGGTCCACAGATACGCAGTATTTT

v_gene: TRBV30
j_gene: TRBJ2-6
abundance: many
d_gene: -
CDR3aa: CAWSDGGLRANVLTF
CDR3nt: TGTGCCTGGAGCGACGGAGGTTTGAGGGCCAACGTCCTGACTTTC

v_gene: TRBV20-1
j_gene: TRBJ2-4
abundance: many
d_gene: -
CDR3aa: CSAVHGPTGIQYF
CDR3nt: TGCAGTGCTGTCCATGGGCCCACGGGCATTCAGTACTTC

v_gene: TRBV27
j_gene: TRBJ2-4
abundance: many
d_gene: TRBD1
CDR3aa: CASSSTGGAVTQYF
CDR3nt: TGTGCCAGCAGTTCTACAGGGGGCGCGGTAACTCAGTACTTC

v_gene: TRBV7-9
j_gene: TRBJ2-5
abundance: many
d_gene: -
CDR3aa: CASSSGLGRETQYF
CDR3nt: TGTGCCAGCAGTTCGGGACTGGGGAGAGAGACCCAGTACTTC

v_gene: TRBV6-1
j_gene: TRBJ1-5
abundance: many
d_gene: -
CDR3aa: CASLSGGEGNQPQHF
CDR3nt: TGTGCCAGCCTGTCGGGGGGTGAAGGCAATCAGCCCCAGCATTTT

v_gene: TRBV11-2
j_gene: TRBJ2-2
abundance: many
d_gene: TRBD2
CDR3aa: CASSLRGLAVEKTGELFF
CDR3nt: TGTGCCAGCAGCTTAAGGGGACTAGCTGTGGAGAAAACCGGGGAGCTGTTTTTT

v_gene: TRBV9
j_gene: TRBJ2-3
abundance: many
d_gene: -
CDR3aa: CASSPRGPPHTDTQYF
CDR3nt: TGTGCCAGCAGCCCCCGGGGGCCCCCCCACACAGATACGCAGTATTTT

v_gene: TRBV6-2/TRBV6-3
j_gene: TRBJ2-7
abundance: many
d_gene: TRBD2
CDR3aa: CASSYPSGISPGQYF
CDR3nt: TGTGCCAGCAGTTACCCTAGCGGGATCTCCCCGGGGCAGTACTTC

v_gene: TRBV20-1
j_gene: TRBJ1-2
abundance: many
d_gene: -
CDR3aa: CSARVFLTHGYTF
CDR3nt: TGCAGTGCTAGAGTTTTCTTAACCCATGGCTACACCTTC

v_gene: TRBV20-1
j_gene: TRBJ2-7
abundance: many
d_gene: TRBD2
CDR3aa: CSASPREASYEQYF
CDR3nt: TGCAGTGCTAGTCCGCGGGAGGCCTCCTACGAGCAGTACTTC

v_gene: TRBV12-3/TRBV12-4
j_gene: TRBJ2-2
abundance: many
d_gene: -
CDR3aa: CASSRTGGLRRAGELFF
CDR3nt: -

v_gene: TRBV28
j_gene: TRBJ2-7
abundance: -
d_gene: -
CDR3aa: CASSLIALSYEQYF
CDR3nt: TGTGCCAGCAGTTTAATCGCTCTCTCCTACGAGCAGTACTTC

v_gene: TRBV4-2
j_gene: TRBJ2-1
abundance: many
d_gene: TRBD2
CDR3aa: CASSQPFALAGAYNEQFF
CDR3nt: TGTGCCAGCAGCCAACCGTTTGCGTTAGCGGGAGCCTACAATGAGCAGTTCTTC

v_gene: TRBV7-3
j_gene: TRBJ2-1
abundance: many
d_gene: -
CDR3aa: CASSLRGSYNEQFF
CDR3nt: TGTGCCAGCAGCTTAAGAGGTTCCTACAATGAGCAGTTCTTC

v_gene: TRBV21-1
j_gene: TRBJ1-5
abundance: many
d_gene: -
CDR3aa: CASSPGTYQPQHF
CDR3nt: TGTGCCAGCAGCCCCGGGACGTATCAGCCCCAGCATTTT

v_gene: TRBV25-1
j_gene: TRBJ2-3
abundance: many
d_gene: TRBD1
CDR3aa: CASSPGTGLYTDTQYF
CDR3nt: TGTGCCAGCAGTCCTGGGACAGGGTTGTATACAGATACGCAGTATTTT

v_gene: TRBV7-8
j_gene: TRBJ2-3
abundance: many
d_gene: TRBD2
CDR3aa: CASSLGTSGRDTQYF
CDR3nt: TGTGCCAGCAGCTTAGGAACTAGCGGGAGGGATACGCAGTATTTT

v_gene: TRBV27
j_gene: TRBJ1-4
abundance: many
d_gene: -
CDR3aa: CASSFGSNEKLFF
CDR3nt: TGTGCCAGCAGTTTCGGTTCTAATGAAAAACTGTTTTTT

v_gene: TRBV6-5
j_gene: TRBJ2-5
abundance: many
d_gene: -
CDR3aa: CAIGAGLGAQYF
CDR3nt: TGTGCCATCGGGGCGGGGCTCGGGGCCCAGTACTTC

v_gene: TRBV5-1
j_gene: TRBJ2-6
abundance: many
d_gene: -
CDR3aa: CASSPTGTSGANVLTF
CDR3nt: TGCGCCAGCAGCCCGACAGGGACTAGTGGGGCCAACGTCCTGACTTTC

v_gene: TRBV3-1
j_gene: TRBJ2-1
abundance: medium-sized
d_gene: -
CDR3aa: CASSRTANEQFF
CDR3nt: TGTGCCAGCAGCAGGACTGCCAATGAGCAGTTCTTC

v_gene: TRBV7-9
j_gene: TRBJ1-2
abundance: many
d_gene: TRBD1
CDR3aa: CASSFAGTGAPYGYTF
CDR3nt: TGTGCCAGCAGCTTTGCCGGGACAGGGGCGCCCTATGGCTACACCTTC

v_gene: TRBV7-3
j_gene: TRBJ2-1
abundance: many
d_gene: TRBD2
CDR3aa: CASSLPGAGATYNEQFF
CDR3nt: TGTGCCAGCAGCCTGCCGGGAGCGGGAGCAACCTACAATGAGCAGTTCTTC

v_gene: TRBV5-6
j_gene: TRBJ1-1
abundance: many
d_gene: -
CDR3aa: CASSSLPWGGADMGTEAFF
CDR3nt: TGTGCCAGCAGCTCACTCCCGTGGGGGGGCGCGGATATGGGCACTGAAGCTTTCTTT

v_gene: TRBV29-1
j_gene: TRBJ1-2
abundance: many
d_gene: -
CDR3aa: CSVESGSIGYTF
CDR3nt: TGCAGCGTGGAAAGCGGGAGTATAGGCTACACCTTC

v_gene: TRBV11-2
j_gene: TRBJ2-6
abundance: many
d_gene: -
CDR3aa: CASSLDVFLGAASRPGSGANVLTF
CDR3nt: TGTGCCAGCAGCTTAGACGTGTTTTTAGGGGCAGCCTCAAGACCCGGATCTGGGGCCAACGTCCTGACTTTC

v_gene: TRBV7-2
j_gene: TRBJ1-2
abundance: many
d_gene: -
CDR3aa: CASGRDINYGYTF
CDR3nt: TGTGCCAGCGGCCGGGACATAAACTATGGCTACACCTTC

v_gene: TRBV11-2
j_gene: TRBJ2-7
abundance: many
d_gene: -
CDR3aa: CASSLFVFGDYEQYF
CDR3nt: TGTGCCAGCAGCTTATTCGTTTTCGGGGATTACGAGCAGTACTTC

v_gene: TRBV7-2
j_gene: TRBJ2-3
abundance: many
d_gene: -
CDR3aa: CASSFGQGTDTQYF
CDR3nt: TGTGCCAGCAGCTTCGGCCAGGGCACAGATACGCAGTATTTT

v_gene: TRBV27
j_gene: TRBJ1-6
abundance: many
d_gene: TRBD1
CDR3aa: CASSLSTTGENSPLHF
CDR3nt: TGTGCCAGCAGTTTATCGACGACAGGGGAGAATTCACCCCTCCACTTT

v_gene: TRBV7-2
j_gene: TRBJ1-2
abundance: many
d_gene: -
CDR3aa: CASSPPGGWRTGYTF
CDR3nt: TGTGCCAGCAGCCCCCCGGGGGGTTGGCGGACGGGCTACACCTTC

v_gene: TRBV11-2
j_gene: TRBJ2-1
abundance: -
d_gene: TRBD1
CDR3aa: CASSSSGGLGNEQFF
CDR3nt: TGTGCCAGCAGCTCGTCAGGGGGCTTAGGGAATGAGCAGTTCTTC

v_gene: TRBV3-1
j_gene: TRBJ1-2
abundance: many
d_gene: -
CDR3aa: CASSQDGSSDGYTF
CDR3nt: TGTGCCAGCAGCCAAGATGGATCGTCGGATGGCTACACCTTC

v_gene: TRBV5-1
j_gene: TRBJ2-1
abundance: many
d_gene: TRBD2
CDR3aa: CASSPAPSGSYNEQFF
CDR3nt: TGCGCCAGCAGCCCAGCACCTAGCGGGAGTTACAATGAGCAGTTCTTC

v_gene: TRBV5-1
j_gene: TRBJ2-2
abundance: many
d_gene: TRBD1
CDR3aa: CASSYGRGRLNTGELFF
CDR3nt: TGCGCCAGCAGCTACGGCAGGGGGCGGCTGAACACCGGGGAGCTGTTTTTT